Shown below are 4 T cell receptor beta chains from a single sample sequenced in a study of CD8+ T cells in alopecia areata. Reverse transcription of extracted RNA yielded cDNA, which provided the sequencing template. Assay: immunoSEQ multiplex PCR; the TCRdb copy retains only in-frame clones and omits some. The sample carries under 250,000 clones, 50% to 65% recorded once. Material: CD4+ T cells sorted from blood, obtained at week 0. The source of these receptors is a human donor with alopecia areata.

The chain joins TRBV2 to TRBJ2-1; 11 bases agree with TRBD2. This CDR3 is built from 14 residues. V lost 4 bases to trimming and J lost 5 bases; unmatched junction nucleotides: 1. The germline gives CDR1 SNHLY, CDR2 FYNNEI. As DNA, the CDR3 is TGTGCCAGCAGTGGACTAGCGGGAAACAATGAGCAGTTCTTC. This sequence encodes CASSGLAGNNEQFF.

In its sample, this clone was seen a few times. The chain employs TRBV29-1 and TRBJ2-6; D remains ambiguous. Germline V gene sequence: CDR1 SQVTM, CDR2 ANQGSEA. The V end was cut by 0 bases, the J end by 1 base, with 7 bases between. The CDR3 spans 15 residues. The CDR3 DNA sequence: TGCAGCGTTGAAGACAGTGATTCTGGGGCCAACGTCCTGACTTTC. Its protein product is CSVEDSDSGANVLTF. Based on the CDR3 plus reference TRBV29-1 and TRBJ2-6, the full variable domain is SAVISQKPSRDICQRGTSLTIQCQVDSQVTMMFWYRQQPGQSLTLIATANQGSEATYESGFVIDKFPISRPNLTFSTLTVSNMSPEDSSIYLCSVEDSDSGANVLTFGAGSRLTVL.

The chain recombines TRBV19 with TRBJ2-6; no clear D gene. The CDR3 length is 14 residues. The germline V and J ends were trimmed by 10 bases and 0 bases, with 10 bases remaining between them. CDR1 and CDR2 (germline): LNHDA, SQIVND (reference sequence). The CDR3 loop reads CAMLRLSGANVLTF. In nucleotides, the CDR3 is TGTGCCATGCTAAGGCTCTCTGGGGCCAACGTCCTGACTTTC.

This sequence joins TRBV14 and TRBJ2-2; perhaps TRBD1 as D (5 bases). Per germline, CDR1 SGHDN and CDR2 FVKESK. V was cut by 2 bases and J by 1 base, with 8 bases left in between. This CDR3 is built from 15 residues. The CDR3 region has the DNA TGTGCCAGCAGCCAACTTACAGGGAACACCGGGGAGCTGTTTTTT. It translates to CASSQLTGNTGELFF.